The 7 T cell receptor beta chains below were found in one sample sequenced in a study of blood T cell repertoires in COVID-19. The protocol was immunoSEQ multiplex PCR, while the TCRdb copy is restricted to in-frame clones and leaves out a portion. Here the sample spans about 370,000 clones, roughly 90% being singletons. The source material was peripheral blood. The receptors originated from a woman in her 30s with COVID-19, enrolled during active disease.

The J gene is TRBJ2-2, the V gene TRBV7-2; maybe TRBD2 (6 bases). Germline V gene sequence: CDR1 SGHTA, CDR2 FQGNSA. The length of the CDR3 is 14 residues. V lost 4 bases and J lost 0, with 6 bases in between. The CDR3 DNA reads as TGTGCCAGCAGCTGGACTACGAACACCGGGGAGCTGTTTTTT. It translates to CASSWTTNTGELFF.

V and J are TRBV5-1 and TRBJ1-2, with 8 bases matching TRBD1. The CDR3 consists of 15 residues. Germline V lookup: CDR1 SGHRS, CDR2 YFSETQ. The V and J ends lost 4 bases and 2 bases, in that order; junction bases with no gene match: 7. In DNA, the CDR3 is TGCGCCAGCAGCCCGGGACAGGTCGAAAACTATGGCTACACCTTC. Encoded protein: CASSPGQVENYGYTF.

This clone was detected only once. This chain joins TRBV10-2 and TRBJ2-1; no firm D call. The CDR3 totals 14 residues. Germline CDR1 is WSHSY and CDR2 is SAAADI. The V end was cut by 5 bases, the J end by 2 bases, with 10 bases between. The CDR3 DNA is TGCGCCAGCAGTCTACTCGAAGCCTACAATGAGCAGTTCTTC. This translates into CASSLLEAYNEQFF.

The rearrangement uses TRBV29-1 and TRBJ2-2; 7 bases are a match to TRBD1. Germline assignment: CDR1 SQVTM and CDR2 ANQGSEA. V gave up 4 bases and J gave up 5 bases; unmatched junction bases: 10. This CDR3 has 15 residues. As DNA, the CDR3 is TGCAGCGTTGTACTGAGGGGGCGTGAGACCGGGGAGCTGTTTTTT. Residues: CSVVLRGRETGELFF.

Regarding this clone: This sample includes further DNA sequences coding for the same CDR3. The gene calls are TRBV25-1 and TRBJ2-7; 10 nucleotides agree with TRBD1. The germline V gene has CDR1 MGHDK and CDR2 SYGVNS. V lost 3 bases to trimming and J lost 1 base; unmatched junction nucleotides: 6. The CDR3 is made up of 16 amino acids. The CDR3 bases are TGTGCCAGCAGTGATAGGGGACAGGGGCCTTCCTACGAGCAGTACTTC. It codes for CASSDRGQGPSYEQYF.

The chain has TRBV7-8 and TRBJ2-2; D possibly corresponds to TRBD2 (6 bases). Per the germline V gene, CDR1 is SGHVS and CDR2 is FQNEAQ. The CDR3 totals 17 residues. Trimming stripped 3 bases from V and 1 base from J, with 15 bases between. DNA for the CDR3: TGTGCCAGCAGCTTCAGCCCCGGGACTCAGAACACCGGGGAGCTGTTTTTT. Translated, it gives CASSFSPGTQNTGELFF.

The V gene is TRBV20-1, the J gene TRBJ1-2; D is uncertain. Per the germline V gene, CDR1 is DFQATT and CDR2 is SNEGSKA (reference sequence). CDR3 length: 10 amino acids. Between the trimmed V and J ends, which lost 0 bases and 8 bases, there was a span of 4 bases. The CDR3 protein is CSARDQGYTF. In DNA form, the CDR3 reads TGCAGTGCTAGAGATCAGGGCTACACCTTC.